These T cell receptor beta chains were read from a single sample in a study of T cells in Graves' hyperthyroidism and ophthalmopathy. TCRdb reanalysed the multiplex PCR reads using MiXCR and keeps one entry per CDR3 protein. The table includes roughly 510,000 distinct CDR3 sequences, 40% to 55% detected once. Source material: peripheral blood or thyroid tissue (not recorded which). The receptors come from an adult woman with Graves' disease, either hyperthyroidism or ophthalmopathy (not recorded which). The CDR3 runs from the conserved cysteine through the conserved F or W. A D gene is named only where the DNA matches it firmly. Clone size is given for some rows only: seen once, a few or many times, or a class if the clone is expanded.

abundance	v_gene	j_gene	d_gene	CDR3nt	CDR3aa
many	TRBV7-9	TRBJ2-2	.	TGTGCCAGCAGCTTAGACGGCGGCGCGAACACCGGGGAGCTGTTTTTT	CASSLDGGANTGELFF
.	TRBV12-3/TRBV12-4	TRBJ1-1	TRBD1	TGTGCCAGCAGTTTAGGAGGGGGCTCAAGTGGGACTGAAGCTTTCTTT	CASSLGGGSSGTEAFF
.	TRBV7-2	TRBJ2-7	.	TGTGCCAGCAGCTCTTATGTCACCTACGAGCAGTACTTC	CASSSYVTYEQYF
.	TRBV10-3	TRBJ1-2	TRBD1	TGTGCCATCAGTGAATTCGGGGGACAGAACGGCTACACCTTC	CAISEFGGQNGYTF
.	TRBV20-1	TRBJ1-5	TRBD1	TGCAGTGCTAACAGGGCAGGGGGCAACCAGCCCCAGCATTTT	CSANRAGGNQPQHF
.	TRBV15	TRBJ1-1	TRBD1	TGTGCCACCAGGACAGGGCTGAACACTGAAGCTTTCTTT	CATRTGLNTEAFF
many	TRBV4-2	TRBJ2-7	TRBD2	TGTGCCAGCAGCCAAGTTGCGGGGGGAATGTACGAGCAGTACTTC	CASSQVAGGMYEQYF
.	TRBV29-1	TRBJ1-4	.	TGCAGCGTCGGCTCGAGGGCAACTAATGAAAAACTGTTTTTT	CSVGSRATNEKLFF
many	TRBV3-1	TRBJ1-2	.	TGTGCCAGCAGCCTTCGGGGGGCGGGCGGCTACACCTTC	CASSLRGAGGYTF
.	TRBV7-3	TRBJ2-7	.	TGTGCCAGCAGCTTAACAGCCGGTCTCGAGCAGTACTTC	CASSLTAGLEQYF
.	TRBV5-1	TRBJ1-2	.	TGCGCCAGCAGCGAACAGGGTTCCAACTATGGCTACACCTTC	CASSEQGSNYGYTF
.	TRBV6-1	TRBJ1-5	TRBD1	TGTGCCAGCAGTGAAGAACCGACAGGGGGTGGTCCCCAGCATTTT	CASSEEPTGGGPQHF
.	TRBV20-1	TRBJ2-7	TRBD1	TGCAGTGCTAGAGCCAGGGGGAACTCCTACGAGCAGTACTTC	CSARARGNSYEQYF
many	TRBV7-2	TRBJ1-1	.	TGTGCCAGCAGCTTGCAGTGGGCCACTGAAGCTTTCTTT	CASSLQWATEAFF
.	TRBV7-9	TRBJ2-2	.	TGTGCCAGCAGCCACCGGGACAGCGGGAAGCGGGGAGCTGTTTTT	CASSHRDSGKRGAVF
.	TRBV10-3	TRBJ2-1	.	TGTGCCATCAGTGAAAGGTATGAGCAGTTCTTC	CAISERYEQFF
.	TRBV7-9	TRBJ2-7	.	TGTGCCAGTAGTATGACAGCCACCAGCTCCTACGAGCAGTACTTC	CASSMTATSSYEQYF
.	TRBV29-1	TRBJ2-5	TRBD2	TGCAGCAGCCCTAGCGGGAGTGGAGAGACCCAGTACTTC	CSSPSGSGETQYF
.	TRBV7-9	TRBJ1-5	.	TGTGCCAGCAGCTTAGCGGGGGGCACGCAGCATTTT	CASSLAGGTQHF
.	TRBV19	TRBJ2-5	.	TGTGCCAGTAGCACCGGGACGTTCAAAGAGACCCAGTACTTC	CASSTGTFKETQYF
.	TRBV29-1	TRBJ2-7	TRBD2	TGCAGCGCTTCCTCCCGGGGGGATGACGAGCAGCACTTC	CSASSRGDDEQHF
.	TRBV10-3	TRBJ2-7	.	TGTGCCAGTCAAATGCCTGGGTCCTCCTACGAGCAGTACTTC	CASQMPGSSYEQYF
few	TRBV6-6	TRBJ2-7	.	TGTGCCACCGCTATACAGGGTAATCGCTACGAGCAGTACTTC	CATAIQGNRYEQYF
.	TRBV11-1	TRBJ1-1	.	TGTGCCAGCACCGGCAACAGTCCGAACACTGAAGCTTTCTTT	CASTGNSPNTEAFF
.	TRBV19	TRBJ1-5	.	TGTGCCAGTAGTATTATGTCTCAGCCCCAGCATTTT	CASSIMSQPQHF
once	TRBV7-2	TRBJ1-1	TRBD1	TGTGCCGGCAGGTCTGGGACAGGGGGCGCGGTGAACACTGAAGCTTTCTTT	CAGRSGTGGAVNTEAFF
few	TRBV24-1	TRBJ2-5	.	TGTGCCACTGCAGGGGAGGTACAAGAGACCCAGTACTTC	CATAGEVQETQYF
many	TRBV20-1	TRBJ1-1	.	TGCAGTGCTGCTTTCGGACTCTCGGACACTGAAGCTTTCTTT	CSAAFGLSDTEAFF
few	TRBV6-2/TRBV6-3	TRBJ1-5	TRBD1	TGTGCCAGCCTTAGGGGACAGGGGGTTGGTCAGCCCCAGCATTTT	CASLRGQGVGQPQHF
.	TRBV10-3	TRBJ1-4	TRBD1	TGTGCCATCAGTGAGTCGACAGGGGAAAAACTGTTTTTT	CAISESTGEKLFF
.	TRBV25-1	TRBJ1-2	.	TGTGCCAGCAGGTACGGGGCTAACTATGGCTACACCTTC	CASRYGANYGYTF
.	TRBV20-1	TRBJ2-2	TRBD2	TGCAGTGCCAGGGGACTAGCGGGCGGGGAGCTGTTTTTT	CSARGLAGGELFF
.	TRBV6-2/TRBV6-3	TRBJ1-2	.	TGTGCCAGCTTTTTGAGCGGACAAACGGGCTACACCTTC	CASFLSGQTGYTF
.	TRBV11-2	TRBJ2-5	.	TGTGCCAGCAGCAGCCGGGACTCTCAAGAGACCCAGTACTTC	CASSSRDSQETQYF
.	TRBV29-1	TRBJ1-5	.	TGCAGCGTTGAAGAGGGACCAAATCAGCCCCAGCATTTT	CSVEEGPNQPQHF
many	TRBV30	TRBJ1-1	.	TGTGCCTGGAGTACGGGGCAGCTGAACACTGAAGCTTTCTTT	CAWSTGQLNTEAFF
many	TRBV6-6	TRBJ1-2	TRBD1	TGTGCCAGCAGTTACAGGGACAGTGGCTATGGCTACACCTTC	CASSYRDSGYGYTF
.	TRBV29-1	TRBJ1-1	.	TGCAGCGTTGGGGGGGCGACTGGGAGGGAGAACACTGAAGCTTTCTTT	CSVGGATGRENTEAFF
few	TRBV7-9	TRBJ1-1	.	TGTGCCAGCAGCCACCGGGATAACACTGAAGCTTTCTTT	CASSHRDNTEAFF
.	TRBV7-9	TRBJ2-6	TRBD1	TGTGCCAGCAGCCCCGGGACAGGGTGGTACTCTGGGGCCAACGTCCTGACTTTC	CASSPGTGWYSGANVLTF
.	TRBV2	TRBJ1-3	.	TGTGCCAGCAGTGTAAGACCCAGCTCTGGAAACACCATATATTTT	CASSVRPSSGNTIYF
many	TRBV6-6	TRBJ1-2	.	TGTGCCAGCACCCTGGGGGGAGGGGGAGACTATGGCTACACCTTC	CASTLGGGGDYGYTF